This is a list of T cell receptor beta chains from one sample in a study of T cell responses to AZD1222 COVID-19 vaccine. Data came from immunoSEQ multiplex PCR; TCRdb stores just in-frame clones and leaves some out. This sample carries about 140,000 clones, with approximately 2% going to the ten biggest clones. Sample: peripheral blood. Receptor source: an adult in good health. CDR3s include the opening cysteine and the closing phenylalanine or tryptophan. A D gene is named only where the DNA matches it firmly.

TRBJ1-1	NA	TRBV7-3	TGTGCCAGCAGCTTAACGGTAAACACTGAAGCTTTCTTT	CASSLTVNTEAFF
TRBJ2-2	NA	TRBV12-3/TRBV12-4	TGTGCCACCTCGGTGGCCGGGGAGCTGTTTTTT	CATSVAGELFF
TRBJ1-2	NA	TRBV5-5	TGTGCCAGCAGCTTACCAGGGGAATCGACCTATGGCTACACCTTC	CASSLPGESTYGYTF
TRBJ1-4	NA	TRBV2	TGTGCCAGCAGTGGCTCAGGGAGGGAGAGAGAAAAACTGTTTTTT	CASSGSGREREKLFF
TRBJ2-7	TRBD1	TRBV4-2	TGTGCCAGCAGCCAACCAACAGGGGTCCCTACCTACGAGCAGTACTTC	CASSQPTGVPTYEQYF
TRBJ1-6	TRBD1	TRBV7-9	TGTGCCAGCAGTTCCGGGACAGGGGACAATTCACCCCTCCACTTT	CASSSGTGDNSPLHF
TRBJ2-2	TRBD2	TRBV19	TGTGCCAGTAGTACTAGCGGGAACACCGGGGAGCTGTTTTTT	CASSTSGNTGELFF
TRBJ2-2	TRBD1	TRBV7-9	TGTGCCAGCAGCTTAGTGCGGGACAGGACCTCCGGGGAGCTGTTTTTT	CASSLVRDRTSGELFF
TRBJ1-1	NA	TRBV5-6	TGTGCCAGCAGCTTGAGATGGGGGGCGCGTAACACTGAAGCTTTCTTT	CASSLRWGARNTEAFF
TRBJ1-2	TRBD1	TRBV5-4	TGTGCCAGCAGCCTGGACCAGACAGGGCGGCACTATGGCTACACCTTC	CASSLDQTGRHYGYTF
TRBJ1-6	TRBD1	TRBV19	TGTGCCAGTAGCCAGGGGGCGCGCAATTCACCCCTCCACTTT	CASSQGARNSPLHF
TRBJ1-6	TRBD1	TRBV2	TGTGCCAGCAGTTTATTCGGGACAGGGCTTAATAATTCACCCCTCCACTTT	CASSLFGTGLNNSPLHF
TRBJ2-3	NA	TRBV2	TGTGCCAGCAGTATCGTGGATACGCAGTATTTT	CASSIVDTQYF
TRBJ1-1	NA	TRBV4-1	TGCGCCAGCAGCCAACGAAGTAGGTCGCAAAACACTGAAGCTTTCTTT	CASSQRSRSQNTEAFF
TRBJ2-1	NA	TRBV11-1	TGTGCCAGCAGCAAAGACAGGCTCACCAACAATGAGCAGTTCTTC	CASSKDRLTNNEQFF
TRBJ2-7	TRBD1	TRBV5-1	TGCGCCAGCAGCTCCGCAGACAGGGGGACCTACGAGCAGTACTTC	CASSSADRGTYEQYF
TRBJ1-2	TRBD1	TRBV30	TGTGCCTGGAGACCTAGGGGGCAGAAGGGCTACACCTTC	CAWRPRGQKGYTF
TRBJ2-5	TRBD2	TRBV6-5	TGTGCCATCAGCCTGGCGGGGGGGGACCAAGAGACCCAGTACTTC	CAISLAGGDQETQYF
TRBJ2-3	NA	TRBV13	TGTGCCAGCAGCTTATTATCCCAGCTCGGAGGCCCCGCTAGCACAGATACGCAGTATTTT	CASSLLSQLGGPASTDTQYF
TRBJ1-1	NA	TRBV10-3	TGTGCCATCAGTGCCCGGGCCCCGAACACTGAAGCTTTCTTT	CAISARAPNTEAFF
TRBJ2-5	NA	TRBV5-5	TGTGCCAGCAGCTTGCTGGGGGCAGAGACCCAGTACTTC	CASSLLGAETQYF
TRBJ2-1	TRBD2	TRBV9	TGTGCCAGCAGCCCTGGGACTAGCGGGGGGCCAAGGGATGAGCAGTTCTTC	CASSPGTSGGPRDEQFF
TRBJ2-2	TRBD2	TRBV19	TGTGCCAGTAGTATATTTCGGCTAGCGGGGGGATACGGGGAGCTGTTTTTT	CASSIFRLAGGYGELFF
TRBJ1-2	NA	TRBV7-8	TGTGCCAGCAGCTCCCAGGATCTTGGGGGCTACACCTTC	CASSSQDLGGYTF
TRBJ1-1	NA	TRBV9	TGTGCCAGCAGCGTAGGAAGGTCGGGCACTGAAGCTTTCTTT	CASSVGRSGTEAFF
TRBJ2-6	NA	TRBV19	TGTGCCAGTAGTATCGCAAGCTCTGGGGCCAACGTCCTGACTTTC	CASSIASSGANVLTF
TRBJ1-2	NA	TRBV12-3/TRBV12-4	TGTGCCAGCAGTCCCGGCTCCCACAGGGGCTACACCTTC	CASSPGSHRGYTF
TRBJ1-5	NA	TRBV6-1	TGTGCCAGCAGTGAAGCAGGGGTAGCCAATCAGCCCCAGCATTTT	CASSEAGVANQPQHF
TRBJ1-1	NA	TRBV7-3	TGTGCCAGCAGCTTATCAGAGAACACTGAAGCTTTCTTT	CASSLSENTEAFF
TRBJ2-3	NA	TRBV4-1	TGCGCCAGCAGCCAAGATAACGGACGGAGCACAGATACGCAGTATTTT	CASSQDNGRSTDTQYF
TRBJ2-2	TRBD2	TRBV28	TGTGCCAGCAGTTTGCGGGGGGGCACCGGGGAGCTGTTTTTT	CASSLRGGTGELFF
TRBJ1-1	NA	TRBV4-1	TGCGCCAGCAGCCAAGGAAGTTCGGAAGCTTTCTTT	CASSQGSSEAFF
TRBJ1-4	NA	TRBV2	TGTGCCAGCAGCATTAATGAAAAACTGTTTTTT	CASSINEKLFF
TRBJ1-5	NA	TRBV19	TGTGCCAGTAGTATTTTGGTCCCCAATCAGCCCCAGCATTTT	CASSILVPNQPQHF
TRBJ2-5	NA	TRBV4-2	TGTGCCAGCAGCCTGGGCCGGCGGGGCCAACAAGAGACCCAGTACTTC	CASSLGRRGQQETQYF
TRBJ1-6	NA	TRBV27	TGTGCCTCCAGGGGAAGACAGATCAATTCACCCCTCCACTTT	CASRGRQINSPLHF
TRBJ1-6	TRBD1	TRBV4-1	TGCGCCAGCAGCCAAGATTATGGCAGGGGACAGCACTTT	CASSQDYGRGQHF
TRBJ1-2	TRBD1	TRBV11-2	TGTGCCAGCAGCCCGGGGGGGACAGGGAGCCAATTCGGCTATGGCTACACCTTC	CASSPGGTGSQFGYGYTF
TRBJ2-2	NA	TRBV12-3/TRBV12-4	TGTGCCAGCAGTTTTTGGGCCACCGGGGAGCTGTTTTTT	CASSFWATGELFF
TRBJ1-6	NA	TRBV7-2	TGTGCCAGCAGCCCCTCAGAGCGATCCTATAATTCACCCCTCCACTTT	CASSPSERSYNSPLHF
TRBJ1-1	NA	TRBV7-3	TGTGCCAGCAGCGAAGGGGCCTCGAACACTGAAGCTTTCTTT	CASSEGASNTEAFF
TRBJ1-3	NA	TRBV6-5	TGTGCCAGCAGTTACGGGCAGCCATCGGGAAACACCATATATTTT	CASSYGQPSGNTIYF
TRBJ1-1	NA	TRBV4-1	TGCGCCAGCAGCCAAGTGAAGGAAGACCTGGAAGCTTTCTTT	CASSQVKEDLEAFF
TRBJ2-2	NA	TRBV28	TGTGCCAGCAGTCCGCAATGGAACACCGGGGAGCTGTTTTTT	CASSPQWNTGELFF
TRBJ1-5	NA	TRBV18	TGTGCCAGCTCACCCTCTACCACGGGCAATCAGCCCCAGCATTTT	CASSPSTTGNQPQHF
TRBJ2-5	TRBD2	TRBV4-2	TGTGCCAGCAGCCAAGATGGGACTAGCGTCGGGGAGACCCAGTACTTC	CASSQDGTSVGETQYF
TRBJ2-7	NA	TRBV19	TGTGCCAGTAGTATCTCTCGGGGCGCCGAGTACGAGCAGTACTTC	CASSISRGAEYEQYF
TRBJ1-5	NA	TRBV28	TGTGCCAGCATAATAGACACGACTAGCAATCAGCCCCAGCATTTT	CASIIDTTSNQPQHF